Listed here is a single T cell receptor beta chain. Its antigen is unknown. This sample was taken from a study of brain T cells in children with intractable seizures. Assay: immunoSEQ multiplex PCR; the TCRdb copy retains only in-frame clones and omits some. There are tens of thousands of clones in the sample; 90% to 97% occur only once, and approximately 0.38% lies in the top ten. Germline CDR1 and CDR2: SGHDT and YYEEEE. With V trimmed by 3 bases and J by 2 bases, 3 bases remained unmatched. This CDR3 region has 14 residues. The sequenced cases were selected for having the highest brain T cell transcript signatures. Pre-surgery treatment included at least one anti-epileptic drug. Study-level points and caveats: Pre- and post-surgery blood differed in depth, so pre-surgery absences may be undersampling. Only CDR3 sequence similarity suggested viral specificity, without known HCMV serostatus.

The sequencing here drew on peripheral blood, taken at surgery. The sequence came from a boy in the first two years of life with focal cortical dysplasia and intractable seizures. The J gene is TRBJ1-2, the V gene TRBV5-6; TRBD1 aligns across 8 bases. The CDR3 DNA follows: TGTGCCAGCAGCTGGGACAGGCTAAACTATGGCTACACCTTC. Translation: CASSWDRLNYGYTF.